The 7 T cell receptor beta chains reported below all come from one sample, sequenced in a study of beta chain features in type 1 diabetes. No antigen has been assigned to these receptors. TCRB transcripts that were expressed got sequenced, as all of the isolated RNA had been reverse transcribed. Sequencing was performed with immunoSEQ multiplex PCR; in TCRdb, only in-frame clones are kept and a portion is missing. The repertoire holds 200,000 to 250,000 clones, about 15% seen once, with just under 0.02% in the top ten. Study results and caveats: People with Type 1 diabetes carried modestly yet significantly shorter TCRB CDR3s in all four CD4+ subsets.

The sample comprised naive CD4+ T cells from blood. These receptors came from a man aged 30 to 39 with type 1 diabetes.

This chain connects TRBV5-6 to TRBJ2-4, with a possible D match to TRBD2 (6 bases). Germline CDR1 SGHDT, CDR2 YYEEEE. Trimming stripped 3 bases from V and 7 bases from J, with 14 bases between. The CDR3 has 14 amino acids. CDR3 region: CASSSPTAGNIQYF. The CDR3 bases are TGTGCCAGCAGCTCACCCACCGCGGGGAACATTCAGTACTTC.

This clone has only a few counts. The same CDR3 can be traced to other DNA sequences in this sample. V and J are TRBV5-1 and TRBJ2-3, with D tentatively TRBD1 (6 bases). Germline CDR1 and CDR2: SGHRS and YFSETQ. Trimming removed 2 bases from V and 1 base from J, with 11 bases in between. CDR3 length: 15 residues. As DNA, the CDR3 is TGCGCCAGCAGCTTACAGGGTGCCCGCACAGATACGCAGTATTTT. This gives the protein CASSLQGARTDTQYF.

This rearrangement joins TRBV2 to TRBJ1-5; the D gene is possibly TRBD1 (5 bases). The V end lost 2 bases, the J end lost 9 bases, and 14 bases lay between the germline ends. CDR3 size: 14 residues. Germline CDR1 and CDR2: SNHLY and FYNNEI. The CDR3 nucleotides are TGTGCCAGCAGTGAACCCCCTGTGGGGCGGCCCCAGCATTTT. Encoded protein: CASSEPPVGRPQHF.

CDR3 DNA: TGCAGCGTCACAGGTTATGGGCGGGAGCTGTTTTTT. It translates to CSVTGYGRELFF. V is TRBV29-1 and J is TRBJ2-2; D perhaps matches TRBD1 (5 bases). The CDR3 runs to 12 residues. Looked up from germline, CDR1 is SQVTM and CDR2 is ANQGSEA. The V end was cut by 6 bases, the J end by 9 bases, with 14 bases between.

This clone appeared a few times. The V call is TRBV6-1, the J call TRBJ2-7; D unclear. The CDR3 extends over 12 amino acids. Looked up from germline, CDR1 is MNHNS and CDR2 is SASEGT. Trimming took 4 bases from V and 2 from J, leaving 6 bases between them. This CDR3 is CASSGQTYEQYF. The DNA of the CDR3 is TGTGCCAGCAGTGGCCAGACCTACGAGCAGTACTTC.

This chain connects TRBV6-5 to TRBJ2-5; perhaps TRBD1 as D (6 bases). Germline assignment: CDR1 MNHEY and CDR2 SVGAGI. Trimming pared 0 bases from V and 4 bases from J, leaving 15 bases between. The CDR3 spans 16 residues. The CDR3 loop is CASSYSKQGRLETQYF. The CDR3 nucleotides read TGTGCCAGCAGTTACTCTAAACAGGGTCGGTTAGAGACCCAGTACTTC.

This chain connects TRBV7-2 to TRBJ2-1, with 13 bases lining up with TRBD2. The V segment lost 5 bases and the J segment 7 bases; nucleotides outside the gene matches: 5. Germline-derived CDR1 and CDR2 are SGHTA and FQGNSA. This CDR3 is built from 15 residues. The CDR3 DNA reads as TGTGCCAGCAGCCCCGGACTAGCGGGAGTTAATGAGCAGTTCTTC. Amino acids: CASSPGLAGVNEQFF.